This TCR beta chain originates from a study of blood T cell repertoires in COVID-19. The table came from immunoSEQ multiplex PCR; TCRdb's copy has only in-frame clones and leaves some out. The sample has 180,000 or so clones; about four fifths are singletons. This CDR3 is built from 18 residues. Trimming at V came to 4 bases and at J to 6 bases, leaving 12 bases not matched to a gene. Germline V gene lookup returns CDR1 SGDLS and CDR2 YYNGEE. The gene calls are TRBV9 and TRBJ2-2; 13 bases line up with TRBD2. The sequence came from a woman aged 40 to 50 with COVID-19, enrolled during active disease. Sequenced: peripheral blood. This chain's CDR3 is CASSQVPLAGGLAGELFF. The CDR3 bases are TGTGCCAGCAGCCAAGTTCCACTAGCGGGGGGGTTGGCCGGGGAGCTGTTTTTT.